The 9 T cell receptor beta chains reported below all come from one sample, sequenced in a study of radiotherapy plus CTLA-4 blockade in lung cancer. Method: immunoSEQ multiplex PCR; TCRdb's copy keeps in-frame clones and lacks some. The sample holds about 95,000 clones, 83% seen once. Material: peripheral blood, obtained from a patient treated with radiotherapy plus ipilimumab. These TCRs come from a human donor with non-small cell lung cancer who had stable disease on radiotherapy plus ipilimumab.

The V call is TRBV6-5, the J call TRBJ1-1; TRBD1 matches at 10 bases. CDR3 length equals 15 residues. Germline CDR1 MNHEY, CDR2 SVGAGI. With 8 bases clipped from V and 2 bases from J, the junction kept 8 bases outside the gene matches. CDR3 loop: CASQLGTGDNTEAFF. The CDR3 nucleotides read TGTGCCAGCCAACTGGGGACAGGGGATAACACTGAAGCTTTCTTT.

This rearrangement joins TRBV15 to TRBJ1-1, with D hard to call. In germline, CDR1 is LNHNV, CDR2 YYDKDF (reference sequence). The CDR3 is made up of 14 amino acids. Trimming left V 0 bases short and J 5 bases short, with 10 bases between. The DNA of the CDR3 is TGTGCCACCAGCAGAGATGGAGTGATGACTGAAGCTTTCTTT. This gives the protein CATSRDGVMTEAFF.

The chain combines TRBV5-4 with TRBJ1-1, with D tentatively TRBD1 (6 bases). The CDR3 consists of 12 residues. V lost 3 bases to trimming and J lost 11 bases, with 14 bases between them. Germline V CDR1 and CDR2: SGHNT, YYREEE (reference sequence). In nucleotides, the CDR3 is TGTGCCAGCAGCTCAGGGGCACTCTTGGCTTTCTTT. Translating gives CASSSGALLAFF.

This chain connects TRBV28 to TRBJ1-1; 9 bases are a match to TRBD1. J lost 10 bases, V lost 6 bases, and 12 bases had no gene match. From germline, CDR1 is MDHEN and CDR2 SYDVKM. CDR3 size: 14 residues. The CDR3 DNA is TGTGCCAGCAGACCCACCGGGACAGGGTTTTCAGCTTTCTTT. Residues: CASRPTGTGFSAFF.

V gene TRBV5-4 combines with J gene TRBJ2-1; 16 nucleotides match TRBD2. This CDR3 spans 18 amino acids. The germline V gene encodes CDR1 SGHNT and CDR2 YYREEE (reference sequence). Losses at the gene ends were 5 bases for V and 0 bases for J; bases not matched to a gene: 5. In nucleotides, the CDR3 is TGTGCCAGCAGGTCGGGACTAGCGGGAGGGCGCTCCTACAATGAGCAGTTCTTC. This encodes CASRSGLAGGRSYNEQFF.

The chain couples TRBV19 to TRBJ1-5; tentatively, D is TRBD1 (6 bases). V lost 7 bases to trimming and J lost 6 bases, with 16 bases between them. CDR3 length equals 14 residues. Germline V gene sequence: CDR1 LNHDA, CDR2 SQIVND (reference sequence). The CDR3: CASTDGGGGQPQHF. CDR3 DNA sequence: TGTGCCAGTACCGATGGGGGGGGCGGTCAGCCCCAGCATTTT.

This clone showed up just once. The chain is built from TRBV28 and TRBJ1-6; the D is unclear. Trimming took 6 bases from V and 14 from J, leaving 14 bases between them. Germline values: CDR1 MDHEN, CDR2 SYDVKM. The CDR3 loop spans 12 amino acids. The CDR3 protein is CASSSGSLALHF. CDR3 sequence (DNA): TGTGCCAGCAGCTCGGGCAGTCTCGCCCTCCACTTT.

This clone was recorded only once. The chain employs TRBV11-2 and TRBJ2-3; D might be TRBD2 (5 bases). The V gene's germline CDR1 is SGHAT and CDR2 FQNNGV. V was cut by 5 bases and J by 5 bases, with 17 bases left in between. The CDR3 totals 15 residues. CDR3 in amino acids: CASSDREREGDTQYF. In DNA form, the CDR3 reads TGTGCCAGCAGCGACCGGGAAAGAGAGGGAGATACGCAGTATTTT.

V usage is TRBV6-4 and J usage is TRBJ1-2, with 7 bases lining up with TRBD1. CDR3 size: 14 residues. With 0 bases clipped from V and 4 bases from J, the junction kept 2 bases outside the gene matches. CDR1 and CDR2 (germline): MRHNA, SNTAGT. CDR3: CASSDSRTGYGYTF. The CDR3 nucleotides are TGTGCCAGCAGTGACTCTCGGACAGGCTATGGCTACACCTTC.